The entry below describes one TCR beta chain. The sample comes from a study of blood T cells in healthy people across ages. V was pared by 3 bases and J by 8 bases, with 13 bases between. This CDR3 has 12 residues. Per the germline V gene, CDR1 is SQVTM and CDR2 is ANQGSEA. Alongside a J-beta primer mix, a sample-barcoded 5' primer served in a second PCR lasting about 7 to 11 cycles. TCRdb analysed the 5' RACE reads with MiXCR anew, one entry per CDR3 protein. In the table there are 1,800,000 or so distinct CDR3 sequences, 30% to 40% of which are singletons. The sample comprised blood. The sequence came from a human donor in good health. This chain links TRBV29-1 with TRBJ1-2; D remains ambiguous. Written as DNA, the CDR3 is TGCAGCGTTGACTCCCCCCCAGGCGGCTACACCTTC. Amino acids: CSVDSPPGGYTF.